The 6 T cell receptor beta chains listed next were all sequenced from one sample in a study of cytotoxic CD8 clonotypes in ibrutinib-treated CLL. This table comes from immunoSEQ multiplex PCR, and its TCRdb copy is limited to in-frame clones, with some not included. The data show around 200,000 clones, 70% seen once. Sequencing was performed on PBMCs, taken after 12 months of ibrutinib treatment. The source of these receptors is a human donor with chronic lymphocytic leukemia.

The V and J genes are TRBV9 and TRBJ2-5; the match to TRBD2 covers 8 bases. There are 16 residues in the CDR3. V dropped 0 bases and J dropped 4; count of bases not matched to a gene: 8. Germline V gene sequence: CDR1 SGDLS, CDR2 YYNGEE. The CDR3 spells CASSVGSGGVRETQYF. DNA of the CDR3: TGTGCCAGCAGCGTAGGGTCGGGAGGGGTCCGAGAGACCCAGTACTTC. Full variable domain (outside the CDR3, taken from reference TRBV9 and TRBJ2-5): DSGVTQTPKHLITATGQRVTLRCSPRSGDLSVYWYQQSLDQGLQFLIQYYNGEERAKGNILERFSAQQFPDLHSELNLSSLELGDSALYFCASSVGSGGVRETQYFGPGTRLLVL.

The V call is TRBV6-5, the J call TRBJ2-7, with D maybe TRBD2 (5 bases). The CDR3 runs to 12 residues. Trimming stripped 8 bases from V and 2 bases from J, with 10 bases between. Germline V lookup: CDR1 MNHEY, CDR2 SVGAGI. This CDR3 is CASSRVPYEQYF. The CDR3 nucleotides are TGTGCCAGCTCGAGGGTTCCCTACGAGCAGTACTTC.

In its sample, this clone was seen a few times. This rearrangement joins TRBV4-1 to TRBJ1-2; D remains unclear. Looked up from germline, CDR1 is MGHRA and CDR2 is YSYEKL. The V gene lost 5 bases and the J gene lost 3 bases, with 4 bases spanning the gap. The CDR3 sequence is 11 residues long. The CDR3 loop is CASSSHYGYTF. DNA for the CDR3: TGCGCCAGCAGCTCCCACTATGGCTACACCTTC.

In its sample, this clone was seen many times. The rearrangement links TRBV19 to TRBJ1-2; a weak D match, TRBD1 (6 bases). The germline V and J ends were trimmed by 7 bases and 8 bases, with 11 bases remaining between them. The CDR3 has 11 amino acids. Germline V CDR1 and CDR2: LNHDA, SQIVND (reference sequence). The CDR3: CASNEGGGYTF. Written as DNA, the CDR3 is TGTGCCAGTAACGAAGGGGGAGGCTACACCTTC.

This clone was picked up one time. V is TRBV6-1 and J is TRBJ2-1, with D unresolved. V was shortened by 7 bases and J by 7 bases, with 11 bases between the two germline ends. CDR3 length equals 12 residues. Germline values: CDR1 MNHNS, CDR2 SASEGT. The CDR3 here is CASKEKRNEQFF. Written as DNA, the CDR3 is TGTGCCAGCAAGGAAAAAAGAAATGAGCAGTTCTTC.

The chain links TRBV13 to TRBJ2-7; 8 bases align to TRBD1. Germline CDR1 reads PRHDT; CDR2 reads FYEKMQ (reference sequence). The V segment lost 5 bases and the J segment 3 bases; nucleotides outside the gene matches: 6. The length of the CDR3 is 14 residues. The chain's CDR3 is CASSPRQGNYEQYF. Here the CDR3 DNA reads TGTGCCAGCAGCCCACGACAGGGGAACTACGAGCAGTACTTC.